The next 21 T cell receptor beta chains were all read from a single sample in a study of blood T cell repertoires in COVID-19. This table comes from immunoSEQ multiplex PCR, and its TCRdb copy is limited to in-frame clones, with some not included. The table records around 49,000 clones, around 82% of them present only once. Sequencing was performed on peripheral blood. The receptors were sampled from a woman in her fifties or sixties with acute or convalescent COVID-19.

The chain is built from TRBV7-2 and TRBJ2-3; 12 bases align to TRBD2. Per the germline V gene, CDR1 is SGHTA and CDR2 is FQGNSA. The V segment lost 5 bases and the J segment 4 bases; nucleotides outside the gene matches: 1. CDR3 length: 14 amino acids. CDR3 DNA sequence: TGTGCCAGCAGCCCTAGCGGGGGGGCAGATACGCAGTATTTT. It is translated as CASSPSGGADTQYF.

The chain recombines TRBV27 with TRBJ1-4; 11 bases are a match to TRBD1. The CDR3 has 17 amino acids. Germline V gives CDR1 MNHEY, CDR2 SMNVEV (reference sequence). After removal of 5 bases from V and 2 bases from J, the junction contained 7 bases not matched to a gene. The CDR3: CASSPQDRGLTNEKLFF. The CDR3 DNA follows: TGTGCCAGCAGTCCTCAGGACAGGGGGCTCACTAATGAAAAACTGTTTTTT.

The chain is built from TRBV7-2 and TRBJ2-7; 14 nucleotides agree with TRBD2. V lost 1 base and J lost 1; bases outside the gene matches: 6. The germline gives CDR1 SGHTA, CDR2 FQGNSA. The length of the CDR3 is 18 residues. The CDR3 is CASSLERTSGGRSYEQYF. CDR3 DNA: TGTGCCAGCAGCTTAGAGAGGACTAGCGGGGGGAGGTCCTACGAGCAGTACTTC.

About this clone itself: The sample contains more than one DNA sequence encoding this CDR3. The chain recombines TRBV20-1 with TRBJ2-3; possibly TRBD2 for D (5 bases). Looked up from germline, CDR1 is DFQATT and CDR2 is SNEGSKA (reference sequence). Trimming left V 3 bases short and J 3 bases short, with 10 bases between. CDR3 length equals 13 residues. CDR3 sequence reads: CSASLLVTDTQYF. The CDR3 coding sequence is TGCAGTGCTAGTTTACTAGTGACAGATACGCAGTATTTT.

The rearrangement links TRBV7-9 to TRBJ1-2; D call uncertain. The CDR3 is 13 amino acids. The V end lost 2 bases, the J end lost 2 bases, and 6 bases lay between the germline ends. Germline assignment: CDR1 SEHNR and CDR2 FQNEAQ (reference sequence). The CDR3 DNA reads TGTGCCAGCAGCTTAAGCCGGAACTATGGCTACACCTTC. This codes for CASSLSRNYGYTF.

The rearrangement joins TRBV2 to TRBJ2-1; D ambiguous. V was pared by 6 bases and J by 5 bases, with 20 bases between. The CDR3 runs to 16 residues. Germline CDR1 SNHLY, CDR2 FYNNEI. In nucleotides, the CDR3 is TGTGCCAGCAGGTTGATGGTATTAGGAGTTCACAATGAGCAGTTCTTC. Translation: CASRLMVLGVHNEQFF.

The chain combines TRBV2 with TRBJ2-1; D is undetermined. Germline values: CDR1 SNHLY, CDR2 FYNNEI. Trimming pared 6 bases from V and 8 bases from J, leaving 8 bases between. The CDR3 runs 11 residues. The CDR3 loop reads CASSMLYEQFF. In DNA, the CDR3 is TGTGCCAGCAGCATGTTGTATGAGCAGTTCTTC.

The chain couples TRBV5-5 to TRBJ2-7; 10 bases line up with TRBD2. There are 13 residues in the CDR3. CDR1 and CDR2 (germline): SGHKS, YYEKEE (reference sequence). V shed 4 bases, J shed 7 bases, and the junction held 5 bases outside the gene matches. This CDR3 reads CASSVAGGEEQYF. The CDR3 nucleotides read TGTGCCAGCAGCGTAGCGGGGGGAGAGGAGCAGTACTTC. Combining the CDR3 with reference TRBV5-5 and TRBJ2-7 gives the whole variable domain DAGVTQSPTHLIKTRGQQVTLRCSPISGHKSVSWYQQVLGQGPQFIFQYYEKEERGRGNFPDRFSARQFPNYSSELNVNALLLGDSALYLCASSVAGGEEQYFGPGTRLTVT.

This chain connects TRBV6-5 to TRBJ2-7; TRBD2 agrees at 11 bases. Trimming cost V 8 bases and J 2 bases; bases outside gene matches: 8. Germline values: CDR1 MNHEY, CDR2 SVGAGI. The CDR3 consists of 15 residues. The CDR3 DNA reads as TGTGCCAGCCGGGCCCCGGGACTAGCGGCCTACGAGCAGTACTTC. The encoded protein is CASRAPGLAAYEQYF.

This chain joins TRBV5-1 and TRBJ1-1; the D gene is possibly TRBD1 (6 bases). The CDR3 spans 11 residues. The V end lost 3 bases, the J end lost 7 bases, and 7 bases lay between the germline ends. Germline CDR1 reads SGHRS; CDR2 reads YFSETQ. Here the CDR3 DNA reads TGCGCCAGCAGCTCAGGGGTTGAAGCTTTCTTT. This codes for CASSSGVEAFF.

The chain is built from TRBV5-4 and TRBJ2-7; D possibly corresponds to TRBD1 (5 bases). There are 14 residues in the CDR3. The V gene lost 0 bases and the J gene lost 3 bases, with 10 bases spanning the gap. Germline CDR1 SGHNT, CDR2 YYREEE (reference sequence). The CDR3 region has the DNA TGTGCCAGCAGCTTGGGTACAGGATACTACGAGCAGTACTTC. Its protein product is CASSLGTGYYEQYF.

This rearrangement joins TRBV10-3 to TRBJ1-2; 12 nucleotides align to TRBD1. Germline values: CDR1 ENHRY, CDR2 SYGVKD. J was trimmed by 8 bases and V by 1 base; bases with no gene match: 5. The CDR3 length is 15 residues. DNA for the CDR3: TGTGCCATCAGTGAGTTGGGACAGGGGGCAGGAGGCTACACCTTC. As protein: CAISELGQGAGGYTF.

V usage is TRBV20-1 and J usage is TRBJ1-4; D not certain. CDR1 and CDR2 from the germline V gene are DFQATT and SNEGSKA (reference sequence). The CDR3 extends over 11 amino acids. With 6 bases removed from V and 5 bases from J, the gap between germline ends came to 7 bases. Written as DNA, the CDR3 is TGCAGTGCCAACAAGAATGAAAAACTGTTTTTT. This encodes CSANKNEKLFF.

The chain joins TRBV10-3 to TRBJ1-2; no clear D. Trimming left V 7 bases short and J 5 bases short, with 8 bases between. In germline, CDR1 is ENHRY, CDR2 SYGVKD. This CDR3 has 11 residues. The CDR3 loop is CAIMLEYGYTF. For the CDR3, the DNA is TGTGCCATCATGCTTGAGTATGGCTACACCTTC.

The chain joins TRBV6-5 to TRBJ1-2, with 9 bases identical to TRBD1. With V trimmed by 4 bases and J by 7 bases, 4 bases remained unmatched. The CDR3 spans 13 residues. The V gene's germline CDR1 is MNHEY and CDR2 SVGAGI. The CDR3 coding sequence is TGTGCCAGCAGTTCCACAGGGGGCGGTGGCTACACCTTC. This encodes CASSSTGGGGYTF.

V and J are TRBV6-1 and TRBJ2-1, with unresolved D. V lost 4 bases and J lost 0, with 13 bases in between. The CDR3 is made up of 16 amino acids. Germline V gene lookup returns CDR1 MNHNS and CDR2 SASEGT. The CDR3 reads CASSVLRSSSYNEQFF. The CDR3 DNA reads TGTGCCAGCAGTGTGTTGCGGAGCAGCTCCTACAATGAGCAGTTCTTC.

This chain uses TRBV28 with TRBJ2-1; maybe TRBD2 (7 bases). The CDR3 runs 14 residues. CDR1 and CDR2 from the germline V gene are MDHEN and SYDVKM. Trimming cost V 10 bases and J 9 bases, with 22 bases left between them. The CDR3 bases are TGTGCCATTCTGAAACAGGGCGGCGGGAGTGAGCAGTTCTTC. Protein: CAILKQGGGSEQFF.

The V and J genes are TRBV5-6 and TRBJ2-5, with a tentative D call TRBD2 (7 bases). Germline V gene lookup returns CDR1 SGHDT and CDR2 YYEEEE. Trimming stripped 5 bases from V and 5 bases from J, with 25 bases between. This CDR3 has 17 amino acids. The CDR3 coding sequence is TGTGCCAGCAGGCTCCGTGGAGCGGCTAAGGGGGGGGAGACCCAGTACTTC. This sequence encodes CASRLRGAAKGGETQYF. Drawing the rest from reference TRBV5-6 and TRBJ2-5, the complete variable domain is DAGVTQSPTHLIKTRGQQVTLRCSPKSGHDTVSWYQQALGQGPQFIFQYYEEEERQRGNFPDRFSGHQFPNYSSELNVNALLLGDSALYLCASRLRGAAKGGETQYFGPGTRLLVL.

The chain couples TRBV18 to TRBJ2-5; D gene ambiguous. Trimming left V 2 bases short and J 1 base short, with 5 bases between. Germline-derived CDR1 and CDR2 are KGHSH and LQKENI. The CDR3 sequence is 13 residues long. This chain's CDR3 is CASSPGIQETQYF. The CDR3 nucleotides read TGTGCCAGCTCACCAGGCATCCAAGAGACCCAGTACTTC.

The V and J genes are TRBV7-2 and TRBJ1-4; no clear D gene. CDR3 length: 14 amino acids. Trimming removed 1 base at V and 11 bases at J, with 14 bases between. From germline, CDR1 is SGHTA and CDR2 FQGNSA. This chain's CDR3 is CASSLGPQEGKLFF. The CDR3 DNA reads TGTGCCAGCAGCTTAGGGCCTCAAGAGGGCAAACTGTTTTTT.

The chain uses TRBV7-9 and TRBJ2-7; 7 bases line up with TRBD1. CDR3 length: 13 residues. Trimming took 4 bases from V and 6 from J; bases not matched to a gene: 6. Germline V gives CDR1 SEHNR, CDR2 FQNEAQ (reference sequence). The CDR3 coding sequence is TGTGCCAGCAGCTGGGGGACAGCTGGCGAGCAGTACTTC. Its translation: CASSWGTAGEQYF.